This T cell receptor beta chain was captured in a study of blood T cell repertoires in COVID-19. Study information: PBMCs, B-cell-depleted T cells, or T cells provided the cDNA or gDNA that made up the material.

The CDR3 extends over 15 amino acids. Germline CDR1 reads MNHNS; CDR2 reads SASEGT. Between the trimmed V and J ends, which lost 1 base and 5 bases, there was a span of 9 bases. Original data processing: Using reference gene primer amplification, nucleated cell counts were estimated. Data came from immunoSEQ multiplex PCR; TCRdb stores just in-frame clones and leaves some out. The DNA was the basis for D and trimming; V, J and clone size are from that table. The profile shows over 150,000 clones, approximately 90% of them singletons. This clone was observed once. The V call is TRBV6-1, the J call TRBJ1-6; D is unresolved. Sequencing used peripheral blood. This TCR was sampled from a man aged 50-60 years with acute or convalescent COVID-19. This chain's CDR3 is CASSEVEGDNSPLHF. The CDR3 DNA sequence: TGTGCCAGCAGTGAAGTGGAGGGCGATAATTCACCCCTCCACTTT.